These 11 T cell receptor beta chains were all obtained from the same sample, sequenced in a study of shared clonotypes between healthy human individuals. Clones were read by immunoSEQ multiplex PCR, and TCRdb kept only the in-frame ones, dropping some. This repertoire shows some 2.4 million clones, 93% found once; its top ten account for about 0.34%. Sequenced sample: naive CD4+ T cells from PBMCs. Stated subset: CD45RA+ positively selected. The receptors originated from a man younger than 30 in good health. Some clones in this sample may be carry-over from other donors' samples.

The chain couples TRBV2 to TRBJ1-1; 7 nucleotides line up with TRBD1. V was pared by 4 bases and J by 5 bases, with 10 bases of the junction left unmatched. The CDR3 contains 15 residues. Looked up from germline, CDR1 is SNHLY and CDR2 is FYNNEI. The CDR3 DNA follows: TGTGCCAGCAGTGGCATCGGACAGGCGGGAACTGAAGCTTTCTTT. Translating it yields CASSGIGQAGTEAFF.

Here the CDR3 reads CASSETSGASYEQYF. The CDR3 coding sequence is TGTGCCAGCAGCGAGACTAGCGGAGCCTCCTACGAGCAGTACTTC. The chain uses TRBV9 and TRBJ2-7; 9 nucleotides match TRBD2. The ends lost 3 bases at V and 0 bases at J; junction bases unmatched: 4. The CDR3 is made up of 15 amino acids. The germline V gene encodes CDR1 SGDLS and CDR2 YYNGEE.

This clone was detected only once. The chain joins TRBV7-2 to TRBJ1-6; D perhaps matches TRBD1 (5 bases). The germline V gene has CDR1 SGHTA and CDR2 FQGNSA. This CDR3 has 15 residues. V was pared by 5 bases and J by 9 bases, with 17 bases between. In nucleotides, the CDR3 is TGTGCCAGCAGCGGGCTAAAGGGGCCAGTTTCACCCCTCCACTTT. This translates into CASSGLKGPVSPLHF.

The chain links TRBV2 to TRBJ2-2; D may be TRBD2 (6 bases). CDR3 size: 14 residues. The ends were cut back, 7 bases at V and 1 base at J, with 10 bases in the middle. CDR1 is SNHLY, CDR2 FYNNEI, per germline. The CDR3 bases are TGTGCCAGCAAAGGACTACTGAACACCGGGGAGCTGTTTTTT. Translated, it gives CASKGLLNTGELFF. Looking up the rest from reference TRBV2 and TRBJ2-2 gives the full variable domain: EPEVTQTPSHQVTQMGQEVILRCVPISNHLYFYWYRQILGQKVEFLVSFYNNEISEKSEIFDDQFSVERPDGSNFTLKIRSTKLEDSAMYFCASKGLLNTGELFFGEGSRLTVL.

In its sample, this clone was seen once. This chain uses TRBV5-1 with TRBJ2-5; 7 bases map to TRBD1. Germline assignment: CDR1 SGHRS and CDR2 YFSETQ. V lost 3 bases to trimming and J lost 0 bases; unmatched junction nucleotides: 5. CDR3 length equals 15 residues. The CDR3 sequence: CASSSGQAYQETQYF. In nucleotides, the CDR3 is TGCGCCAGCAGCTCCGGACAGGCGTACCAAGAGACCCAGTACTTC.

The chain combines TRBV5-5 with TRBJ1-2; 8 bases agree with TRBD1. Unmatched junction bases numbered 7, after V lost 3 bases and J lost 3 bases. This CDR3 contains 15 residues. CDR1 is SGHKS and CDR2 is YYEKEE in the germline V gene (reference sequence). The CDR3 reads CASSSRTGPYYGYTF. Written as DNA, the CDR3 is TGTGCCAGCAGCTCAAGGACAGGGCCCTACTATGGCTACACCTTC.

In regard to this clone: Other nucleotide sequences from this sample produce the same CDR3. The chain is built from TRBV18 and TRBJ2-5; 7 nucleotides match TRBD1. Germline V CDR1 and CDR2: KGHSH, LQKENI. The CDR3 is made up of 13 amino acids. V gave up 3 bases and J gave up 4 bases; unmatched junction bases: 2. CDR3 amino acids: CASSPPGGETQYF. The CDR3 DNA sequence: TGTGCCAGCTCACCCCCAGGGGGAGAGACCCAGTACTTC. Drawing the rest from reference TRBV18 and TRBJ2-5, the complete variable domain is NAGVMQNPRHLVRRRGQEARLRCSPMKGHSHVYWYRQLPEEGLKFMVYLQKENIIDESGMPKERFSAEFPKEGPSILRIQQVVRGDSAAYFCASSPPGGETQYFGPGTRLLVL.

The chain combines TRBV20-1 with TRBJ1-1; D remains ambiguous. The CDR3 spans 11 residues. The germline gives CDR1 DFQATT, CDR2 SNEGSKA (reference sequence). V shed 5 bases and J shed 9 bases, with 13 bases lying between them. CDR3 amino acids: CSAPPGLQAFF. In DNA form, the CDR3 reads TGCAGTGCTCCCCCAGGACTTCAAGCTTTCTTT.

This clone was seen just once. The J gene is TRBJ2-1, the V gene TRBV9; D uncertain. The CDR3 runs 14 residues. V shed 1 base and J shed 9 bases, with 14 bases lying between them. CDR1 and CDR2 from the germline V gene are SGDLS and YYNGEE. In nucleotides, the CDR3 is TGTGCCAGCAGCGTATTAGTATCAGACGGTGAGCAGTTCTTC. Translating gives CASSVLVSDGEQFF.

Details on this clone: The DNA is left out, because the CDR3 cannot be placed on it with certainty; the CDR3 is given as TCRdb lists it. The rearrangement uses TRBV11-2 and TRBJ2-7; the D call of TRBD1 is as the table states it, not checked on the DNA. Germline lookup yields CDR1 SGHAT and CDR2 FQNNGV. The CDR3 adds up to 12 amino acids, both ends counted. CDR3 region: CASSHLVGQGSF.

This sequence joins TRBV7-2 and TRBJ1-3; TRBD1 is a possible D gene (5 bases). This CDR3 contains 13 residues. Between the trimmed V and J ends, which lost 4 bases and 4 bases, there was a span of 8 bases. Germline V CDR1 and CDR2: SGHTA, FQGNSA. DNA of the CDR3: TGTGCCAGCAGCTCCGACAGAGGAAACACCATATATTTT. The encoded protein is CASSSDRGNTIYF.